This TCR beta chain was sequenced for a study of control samples from healthy donors and cancer patients. The CDR3 is 15 amino acids. V was cut by 2 bases and J by 4 bases, with 10 bases left in between. Per the germline V gene, CDR1 is KGHDR and CDR2 is SFDVKD. Method: immunoSEQ multiplex PCR; TCRdb's copy keeps in-frame clones and lacks some. The data contain approximately 90,000 clones, roughly 86% of them singletons. Sequenced: blood. This chain connects TRBV24-1 to TRBJ2-2, with a tentative D call TRBD1 (5 bases). The receptor comes from a man aged 25 to 40 in good health. CDR3 bases: TGTGCCACCAGTGATTCAGGGCGGCTCACCGGGGAGCTGTTTTTT. This codes for CATSDSGRLTGELFF.